These 8 T cell receptor beta chains came from one sample sequenced in a study of CD8+ T cells in alopecia areata. The sequencing template was cDNA reverse transcribed from extracted RNA. Libraries were prepared by immunoSEQ multiplex PCR; TCRdb keeps only in-frame clonotypes and omits some of them. Of about 180,000 clones listed, roughly 60% are singletons. The sample was CD4+ T cells sorted from blood, taken at week 0. These receptors originate from a human donor with alopecia areata.

Notes on this clone: Other DNA sequences of this sample code for an identical CDR3. The J gene is TRBJ2-7, the V gene TRBV9, with 11 bases that match TRBD2. Per germline, CDR1 SGDLS and CDR2 YYNGEE. J lost 6 bases, V lost 0 bases, and 2 bases had no gene match. This CDR3 has 14 amino acids. The CDR3 reads CASSVGLAGTEQYF. The CDR3 nucleotides read TGTGCCAGCAGCGTAGGACTAGCGGGGACCGAGCAGTACTTC.

This chain joins TRBV29-1 and TRBJ2-1; TRBD2 agrees at 12 bases. The CDR3 is 14 amino acids. J gave up 3 bases and V 6 bases, and 3 bases lay outside the gene matches. Germline lookup yields CDR1 SQVTM and CDR2 ANQGSEA. The CDR3 DNA reads TGCAGCGTCCGGACTAGCGGGGTCTACAATGAGCAGTTCTTC. This sequence encodes CSVRTSGVYNEQFF.

The chain employs TRBV4-3 and TRBJ2-1; no definite D call. CDR3 length: 14 residues. V dropped 0 bases and J dropped 7 bases, with 10 bases sitting between them. Looked up from germline, CDR1 is LGHNA and CDR2 is YSLEER. The CDR3 region has the DNA TGCGCCAGCAGCCAAGATTTGACCGCGAATGAGCAGTTCTTC. As protein: CASSQDLTANEQFF.

The chain uses TRBV6-6 and TRBJ2-5; unclear D gene. This CDR3 spans 15 amino acids. V shed 7 bases and J shed 2 bases, with 17 bases lying between them. Germline assignment: CDR1 MNHNY and CDR2 SVGAGI (reference sequence). The CDR3: CASNPTSRLQETQYF. CDR3 coding DNA: TGTGCCAGCAACCCAACGTCCCGCCTACAAGAGACCCAGTACTTC.

This chain joins TRBV2 and TRBJ1-5; tentative D call: TRBD1 (5 bases). The V gene lost 5 bases and the J gene lost 8 bases, with 16 bases spanning the gap. CDR3 length: 14 residues. Germline CDR1 is SNHLY and CDR2 is FYNNEI. The CDR3 DNA follows: TGTGCCAGCAGTTGGCAGGGACCCCGTGAGCCCCAGCATTTT. Its protein product is CASSWQGPREPQHF.

The chain carries TRBV29-1 and TRBJ2-7; possibly TRBD2 for D (7 bases). Looked up from germline, CDR1 is SQVTM and CDR2 is ANQGSEA. There are 14 residues in the CDR3. Trimming shortened V by 7 bases and J by 3 bases, and 19 bases separated the two germline ends. CDR3 sequence reads: CSARSGGGSYEQYF. The CDR3 DNA reads as TGCAGCGCCCGGTCGGGCGGGGGCAGCTACGAGCAGTACTTC.

The rearrangement joins TRBV30 to TRBJ2-7; D remains ambiguous. The germline gives CDR1 GTSNPN, CDR2 SVGIG (reference sequence). The CDR3 is 13 amino acids. V was shortened by 4 bases and J by 1 base, with 11 bases between the two germline ends. CDR3 bases: TGTGCCTGGACCGCCCCGGGTTCCTACGAGCAGTACTTC. Protein sequence: CAWTAPGSYEQYF.

This rearrangement joins TRBV9 to TRBJ2-2; D gene unclear. The CDR3 length is 14 residues. CDR1 is SGDLS and CDR2 is YYNGEE in the germline V gene. V shed 9 bases and J shed 6 bases, with 18 bases lying between them. CDR3 protein: CATNNPRWAGELFF. The CDR3 nucleotides read TGTGCCACCAACAACCCCCGGTGGGCCGGGGAGCTGTTTTTT. Together with reference TRBV9 and TRBJ2-2, the CDR3 gives the full variable domain: DSGVTQTPKHLITATGQRVTLRCSPRSGDLSVYWYQQSLDQGLQFLIQYYNGEERAKGNILERFSAQQFPDLHSELNLSSLELGDSALYFCATNNPRWAGELFFGEGSRLTVL.